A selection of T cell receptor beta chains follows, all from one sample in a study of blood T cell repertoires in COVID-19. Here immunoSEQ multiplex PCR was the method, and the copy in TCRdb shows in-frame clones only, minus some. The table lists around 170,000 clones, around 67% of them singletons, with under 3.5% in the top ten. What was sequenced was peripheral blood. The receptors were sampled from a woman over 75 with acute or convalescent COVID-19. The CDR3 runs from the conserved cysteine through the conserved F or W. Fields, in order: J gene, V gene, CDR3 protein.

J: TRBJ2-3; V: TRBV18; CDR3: CASSPRTSGASTDTQYF
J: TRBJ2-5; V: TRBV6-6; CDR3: CASSYSYSQETQYF
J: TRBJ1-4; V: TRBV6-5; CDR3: CASSYTTGGSNEKLFF
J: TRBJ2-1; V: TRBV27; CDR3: CASSLAGGPYNEQFF
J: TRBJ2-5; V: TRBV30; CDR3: CAWSAGWVETQYF
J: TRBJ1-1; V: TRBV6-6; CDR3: CASSYGDRVTEAFF
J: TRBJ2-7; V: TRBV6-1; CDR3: CASSERTSGSRNEQYF
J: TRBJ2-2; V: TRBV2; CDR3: CASSTQGAGELFF
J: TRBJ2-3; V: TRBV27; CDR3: CASSHLAGSGDTQYF
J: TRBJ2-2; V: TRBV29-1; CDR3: CSAKHRDDTGELFF
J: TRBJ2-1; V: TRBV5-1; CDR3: CASSLGTAREQFF